This TCR beta chain was sequenced in a study of T-cell reconstitution after alpha-beta-depleted transplantation in children. Trimming at V came to 0 bases and at J to 6 bases, leaving 12 bases not matched to a gene. The CDR3 totals 18 residues. From germline, CDR1 is LGHNA and CDR2 YNFKEQ. Molecular barcoding with unique molecular identifiers was used for the TCRbeta library. TCRdb fed the PCR reads into MiXCR, producing one record per CDR3 protein. The sample has approximately 490,000 distinct CDR3 sequences, about an eighth seen once. This sample comprised PBMCs from the stem cell graft donor, obtained from the stem cell graft. This chain uses TRBV4-2 with TRBJ2-7; 12 positions agree with TRBD2. This clonotype was sampled from a human donor who donated a stem cell graft to a child with combined immunodeficiency. CDR3 DNA: TGTGCCAGCAGCCAAGATGAGCTAGCGGGGGGGCGGGTGCTCGAGCAGTACTTC. Protein sequence: CASSQDELAGGRVLEQYF.